The clone carrying this T cell receptor beta chain was seen more than once but under ten times. What it binds is unknown. From germline, CDR1 is PRHDT and CDR2 FYEKMQ (reference sequence). Unmatched junction bases numbered 11, after V lost 5 bases and J lost 4 bases. The CDR3 consists of 16 residues. These data are taken from a study of cytomegalovirus exposure and HLA in healthy donors. The PCR ran on 60 Vbeta and 13 Jbeta primers. Assay: immunoSEQ multiplex PCR; the TCRdb copy retains only in-frame clones and omits some. This table holds roughly 170,000 clones, 65% to 80% found once. Study-wide findings and caveats: Association of 16,951 TCR beta sequences with HLA alleles was found at 0.05 false discovery rate in a later analysis.

The chain recombines TRBV13 with TRBJ2-7, with TRBD1 identical over 10 bases. The clonotype originates from a woman aged 25 to 39 in good health and CMV-seronegative. What was sequenced was PBMCs. CDR3 DNA: TGTGCCAGCAGCCTCAGGATGGGACAGGGGATGTACGAGCAGTACTTC. It yields the protein CASSLRMGQGMYEQYF.